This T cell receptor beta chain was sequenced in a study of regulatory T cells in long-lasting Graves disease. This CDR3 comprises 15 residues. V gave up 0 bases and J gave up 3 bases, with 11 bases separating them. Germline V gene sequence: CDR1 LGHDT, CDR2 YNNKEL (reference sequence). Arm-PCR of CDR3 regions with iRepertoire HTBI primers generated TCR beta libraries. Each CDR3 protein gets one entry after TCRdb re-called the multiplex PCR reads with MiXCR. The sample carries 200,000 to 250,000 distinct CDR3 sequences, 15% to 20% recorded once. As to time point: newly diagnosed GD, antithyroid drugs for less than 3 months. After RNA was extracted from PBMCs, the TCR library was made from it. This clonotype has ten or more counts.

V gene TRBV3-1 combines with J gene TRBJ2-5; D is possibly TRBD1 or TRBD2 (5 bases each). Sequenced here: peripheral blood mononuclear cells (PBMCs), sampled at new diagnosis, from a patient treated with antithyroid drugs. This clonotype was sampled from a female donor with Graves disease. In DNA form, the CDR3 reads TGTGCCAGCAGCCAAGACCCGGGGCAAAAAGAGACCCAGTACTTC. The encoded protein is CASSQDPGQKETQYF.